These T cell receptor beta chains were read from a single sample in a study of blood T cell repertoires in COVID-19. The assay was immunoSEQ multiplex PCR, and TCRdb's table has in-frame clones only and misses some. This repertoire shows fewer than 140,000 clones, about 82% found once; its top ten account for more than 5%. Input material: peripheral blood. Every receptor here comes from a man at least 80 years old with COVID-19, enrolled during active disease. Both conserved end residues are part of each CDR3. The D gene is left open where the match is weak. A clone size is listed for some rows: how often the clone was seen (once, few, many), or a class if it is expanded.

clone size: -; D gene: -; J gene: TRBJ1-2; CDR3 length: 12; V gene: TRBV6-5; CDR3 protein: CASRTTGFGYTF; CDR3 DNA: TGTGCCAGCAGGACGACAGGATTTGGCTACACCTTC
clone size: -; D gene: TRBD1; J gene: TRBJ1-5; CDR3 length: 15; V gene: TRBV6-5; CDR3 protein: CASVRGGQGLQPQHF; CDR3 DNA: TGTGCCAGCGTTCGAGGGGGACAGGGCCTTCAGCCCCAGCATTTT
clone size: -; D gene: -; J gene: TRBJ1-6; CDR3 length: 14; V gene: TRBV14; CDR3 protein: CASSWAGKSSPLHF; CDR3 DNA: TGTGCCAGCAGTTGGGCAGGGAAGAGTTCACCCCTCCACTTT
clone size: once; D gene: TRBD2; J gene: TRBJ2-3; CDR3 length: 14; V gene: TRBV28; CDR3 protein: CASSPRLAPDTQYF; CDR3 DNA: TGTGCCAGCAGTCCGCGACTAGCCCCAGATACGCAGTATTTT
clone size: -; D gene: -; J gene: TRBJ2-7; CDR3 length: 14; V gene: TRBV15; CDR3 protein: CATSRDPTAYEQYF; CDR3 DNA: TGTGCCACCAGCAGAGACCCGACAGCCTACGAGCAGTACTTC
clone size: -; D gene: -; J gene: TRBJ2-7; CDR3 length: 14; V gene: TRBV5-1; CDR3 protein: CASRPGQGAYEQYF; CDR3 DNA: TGCGCCAGCAGACCGGGACAAGGGGCCTACGAGCAGTACTTC
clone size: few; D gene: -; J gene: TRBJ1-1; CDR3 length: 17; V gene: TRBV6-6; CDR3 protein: CASSPSWGRGSYTEAFF; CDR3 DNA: TGTGCCAGCAGTCCTTCTTGGGGGCGAGGATCGTACACTGAAGCTTTCTTT
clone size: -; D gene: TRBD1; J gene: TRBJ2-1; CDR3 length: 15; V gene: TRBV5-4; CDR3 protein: CASSFGQGQYNEQFF; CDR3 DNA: TGTGCCAGCAGCTTTGGACAGGGACAATACAATGAGCAGTTCTTC
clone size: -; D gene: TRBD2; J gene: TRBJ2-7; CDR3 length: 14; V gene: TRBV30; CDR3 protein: CAWSAGLATYEQYF; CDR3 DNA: TGTGCCTGGAGTGCCGGACTAGCTACCTACGAGCAGTACTTC
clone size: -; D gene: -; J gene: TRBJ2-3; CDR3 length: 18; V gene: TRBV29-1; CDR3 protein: CSVKSGSATYSSTDTQYF; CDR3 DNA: TGCAGCGTTAAAAGCGGGTCCGCGACGTATTCTAGCACAGATACGCAGTATTTT
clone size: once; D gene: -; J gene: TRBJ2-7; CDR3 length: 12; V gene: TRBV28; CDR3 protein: CASSLVTGEQYF; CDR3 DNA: TGTGCCAGCAGTTTAGTAACGGGCGAGCAGTACTTC
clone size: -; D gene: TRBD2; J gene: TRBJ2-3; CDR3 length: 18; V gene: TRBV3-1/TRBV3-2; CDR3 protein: CASSQFLAGGGVTDTQYF; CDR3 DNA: TGTGCCAGCAGCCAGTTCCTAGCGGGAGGCGGGGTCACAGATACGCAGTATTTT
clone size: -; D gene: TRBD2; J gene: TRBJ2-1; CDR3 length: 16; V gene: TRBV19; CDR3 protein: CASSIETSGRVYEQFF; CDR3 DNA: TGTGCCAGTAGTATAGAGACTAGCGGGAGAGTCTATGAGCAGTTCTTC
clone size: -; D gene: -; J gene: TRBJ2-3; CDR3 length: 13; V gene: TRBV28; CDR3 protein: CASSLMTVDTQYF; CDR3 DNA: TGTGCCAGCAGTTTAATGACAGTAGATACGCAGTATTTT
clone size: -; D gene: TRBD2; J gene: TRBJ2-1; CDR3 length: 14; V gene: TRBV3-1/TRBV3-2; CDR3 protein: CASSPQTSTAEQFF; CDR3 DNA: TGTGCCAGCAGCCCCCAGACTAGCACGGCTGAGCAGTTCTTC
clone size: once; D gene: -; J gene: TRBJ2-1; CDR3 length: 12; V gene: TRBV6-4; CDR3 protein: CASSVTGGEQFF; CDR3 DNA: TGTGCCAGCAGTGTGACAGGTGGTGAGCAGTTCTTC
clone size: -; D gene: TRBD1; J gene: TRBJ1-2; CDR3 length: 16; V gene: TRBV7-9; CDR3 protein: CASSFRRDRGNYGYTF; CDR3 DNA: TGTGCCAGCAGCTTCCGCCGGGACAGGGGGAACTATGGCTACACCTTC
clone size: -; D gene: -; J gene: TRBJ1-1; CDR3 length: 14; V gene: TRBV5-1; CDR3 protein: CASSTSTGNTEAFF; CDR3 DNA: TGCGCCAGCAGCACCTCAACAGGGAACACTGAAGCTTTCTTT
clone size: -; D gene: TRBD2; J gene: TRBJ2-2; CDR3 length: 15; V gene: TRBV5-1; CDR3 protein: CASTLTSGDTGELFF; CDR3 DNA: TGCGCCAGCACCTTAACTAGCGGAGACACCGGGGAGCTGTTTTTT
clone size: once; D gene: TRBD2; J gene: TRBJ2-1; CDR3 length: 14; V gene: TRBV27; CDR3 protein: CASSWGLAGALQFF; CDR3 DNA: TGTGCCAGCAGTTGGGGACTAGCGGGAGCTCTGCAGTTCTTC
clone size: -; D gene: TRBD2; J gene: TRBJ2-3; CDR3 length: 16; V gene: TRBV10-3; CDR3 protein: CAISRREGGSTDTQYF; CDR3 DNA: TGTGCCATCAGTCGACGGGAGGGAGGGAGCACAGATACGCAGTATTTT
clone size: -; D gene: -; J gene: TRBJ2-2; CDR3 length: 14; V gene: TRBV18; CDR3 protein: CASSQGGNTGELFF; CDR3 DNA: TGTGCCAGCTCACAGGGAGGGAACACCGGGGAGCTGTTTTTT
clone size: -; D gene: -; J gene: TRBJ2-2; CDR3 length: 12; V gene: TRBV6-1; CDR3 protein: CATDTKTGELFF; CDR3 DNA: TGTGCCACCGACACAAAAACCGGGGAGCTGTTTTTT
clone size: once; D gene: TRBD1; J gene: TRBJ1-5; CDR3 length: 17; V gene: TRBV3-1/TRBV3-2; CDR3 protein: CASSPNVGTGGGQPQHF; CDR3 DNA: TGTGCCAGCAGCCCCAACGTAGGGACAGGAGGGGGACAGCCCCAGCATTTT
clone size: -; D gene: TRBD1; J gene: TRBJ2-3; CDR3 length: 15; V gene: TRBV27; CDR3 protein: CASSSRDRGTDTQYF; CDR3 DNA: TGTGCCAGCAGTTCCCGGGACAGGGGCACAGATACGCAGTATTTT
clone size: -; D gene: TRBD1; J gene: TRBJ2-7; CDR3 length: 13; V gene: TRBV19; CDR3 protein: CASSQTGGYEQYF; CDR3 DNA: TGTGCCAGTAGTCAGACAGGGGGATACGAGCAGTACTTC
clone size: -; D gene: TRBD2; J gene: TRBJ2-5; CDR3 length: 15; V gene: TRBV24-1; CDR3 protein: CATSDPLGGDETQYF; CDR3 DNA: TGTGCCACCAGTGATCCACTGGGAGGGGACGAGACCCAGTACTTC
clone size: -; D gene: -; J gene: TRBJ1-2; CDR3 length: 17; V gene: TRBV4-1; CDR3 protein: CASSPSGFRRTNYGYTF; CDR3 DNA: TGCGCCAGCAGCCCAAGTGGCTTCAGGAGGACTAACTATGGCTACACCTTC
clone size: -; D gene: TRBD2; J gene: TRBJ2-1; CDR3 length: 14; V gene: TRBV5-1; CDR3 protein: CASSGTSGYNEQFF; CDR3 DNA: TGCGCCAGCAGCGGGACTAGCGGATACAATGAGCAGTTCTTC
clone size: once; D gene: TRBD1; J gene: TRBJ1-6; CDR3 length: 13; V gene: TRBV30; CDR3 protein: CASEGQGKTPLHF; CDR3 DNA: TGTGCCTCCGAGGGACAGGGGAAGACACCCCTCCACTTT
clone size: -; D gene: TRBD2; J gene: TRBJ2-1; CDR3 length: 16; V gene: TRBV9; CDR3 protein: CASSEDLAGGYNEQFF; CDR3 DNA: TGTGCCAGCAGTGAAGATCTAGCGGGAGGATACAATGAGCAGTTCTTC
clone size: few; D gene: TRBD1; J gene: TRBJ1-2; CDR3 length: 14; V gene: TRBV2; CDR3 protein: CASTPQGLGYGYTF; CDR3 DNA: TGTGCCAGCACCCCACAGGGGCTGGGCTATGGCTACACCTTC
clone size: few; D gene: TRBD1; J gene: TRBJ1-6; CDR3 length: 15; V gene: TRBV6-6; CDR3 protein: CASTAGGRYNSPLHF; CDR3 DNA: TGTGCCAGCACGGCAGGGGGCAGGTATAATTCACCCCTCCACTTT
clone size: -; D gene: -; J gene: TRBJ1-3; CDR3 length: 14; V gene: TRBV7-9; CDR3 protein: CASSPRGSGNTIYF; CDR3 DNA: TGTGCCAGCAGCCCAAGGGGGTCTGGAAACACCATATATTTT
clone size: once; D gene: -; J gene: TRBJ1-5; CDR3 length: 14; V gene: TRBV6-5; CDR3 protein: CASSYSSFNQPQHF; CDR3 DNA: TGTGCCAGCAGTTACTCGTCGTTCAATCAGCCCCAGCATTTT
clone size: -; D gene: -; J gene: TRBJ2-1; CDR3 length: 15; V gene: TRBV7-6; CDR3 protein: CASSFGGLTFDEQFF; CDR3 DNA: TGTGCCAGCAGCTTTGGTGGGTTGACATTCGATGAGCAGTTCTTC
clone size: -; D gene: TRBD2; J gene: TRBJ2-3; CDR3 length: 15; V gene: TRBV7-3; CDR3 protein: CASSLRGGGTDTQYF; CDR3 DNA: TGTGCCAGCAGCTTAAGGGGGGGAGGCACAGATACGCAGTATTTT
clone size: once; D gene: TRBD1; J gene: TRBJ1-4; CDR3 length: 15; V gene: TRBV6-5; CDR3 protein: CASSNNRDRVPKLFF; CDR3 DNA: TGTGCCAGCAGTAACAATCGGGACAGGGTGCCAAAACTGTTTTTT
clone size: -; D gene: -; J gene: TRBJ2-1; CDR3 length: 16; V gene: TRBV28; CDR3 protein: CASSPSGGSSYNEQFF; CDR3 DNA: TGTGCCAGCAGTCCGAGTGGGGGGAGCTCCTACAATGAGCAGTTCTTC
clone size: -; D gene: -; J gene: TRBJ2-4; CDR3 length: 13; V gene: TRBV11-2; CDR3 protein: CASSLGHQNIQYF; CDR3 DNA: TGTGCCAGCAGCTTAGGGCACCAAAACATTCAGTACTTC
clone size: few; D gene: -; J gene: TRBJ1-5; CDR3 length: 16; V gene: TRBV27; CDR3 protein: CASSPRAGLADQPQHF; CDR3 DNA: TGTGCCAGCAGTCCCCGGGCAGGGTTAGCGGATCAGCCCCAGCATTTT
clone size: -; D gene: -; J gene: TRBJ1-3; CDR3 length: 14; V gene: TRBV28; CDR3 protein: CASRSGSGGNTIYF; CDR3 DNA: TGTGCCAGCAGGTCAGGGTCGGGCGGAAACACCATATATTTT
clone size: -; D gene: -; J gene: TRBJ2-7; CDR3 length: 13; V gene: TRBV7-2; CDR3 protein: CASSLAFTYEQYF; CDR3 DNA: TGTGCCAGCAGCTTAGCGTTTACCTACGAGCAGTACTTC
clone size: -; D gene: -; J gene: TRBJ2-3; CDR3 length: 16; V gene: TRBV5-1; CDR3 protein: CASSGDSFPGTDTQYF; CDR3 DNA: TGCGCCAGCAGCGGAGACAGTTTTCCTGGCACAGATACGCAGTATTTT
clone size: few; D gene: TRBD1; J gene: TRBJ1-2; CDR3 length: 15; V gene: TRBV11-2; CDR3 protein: CATVFFQGGTGGYTF; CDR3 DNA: TGTGCCACCGTTTTCTTCCAGGGAGGGACAGGAGGCTACACCTTC
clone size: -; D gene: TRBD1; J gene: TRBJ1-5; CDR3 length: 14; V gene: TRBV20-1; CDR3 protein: CSASGPTGGQPQHF; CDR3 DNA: TGCAGTGCTAGTGGCCCGACAGGGGGTCAGCCCCAGCATTTT